This T cell receptor beta chain was captured by sequencing in a study of shared clonotypes between healthy human individuals. Study-level findings and limits: Sequencing of the sorted subsets was shown by rarefaction to be incomplete despite large depth. As a rule, naive subsets had a larger estimated richness than memory subsets. Specimens sampled were limited to blood, with tissue repertoires likely differing.

Everyone who donated was a Caucasian adult who lived in Nashville, Tennessee. For this clone: What it binds is unknown.

The CDR3 is made up of 13 amino acids. Germline-derived CDR1 and CDR2 are SQVTM and ANQGSEA. V lost 6 bases and J 8 bases, leaving 17 bases between the germline ends. TCRdb keeps only in-frame clones here, not all; method: immunoSEQ multiplex PCR. The sample lists 640,000 or so clones; more than 70% were seen once. This TCR was recovered from a woman aged 25-40 years in good health. Sequencing was carried out using memory CD4+ T cells sorted from blood. The subset here: CD45RA-negative fraction. V is TRBV29-1 and J is TRBJ2-1; D not certain. The CDR3 region has the DNA TGCAGCGTAATGACTCTCAACACGGATGAGCAGTTCTTC. It specifies CSVMTLNTDEQFF.